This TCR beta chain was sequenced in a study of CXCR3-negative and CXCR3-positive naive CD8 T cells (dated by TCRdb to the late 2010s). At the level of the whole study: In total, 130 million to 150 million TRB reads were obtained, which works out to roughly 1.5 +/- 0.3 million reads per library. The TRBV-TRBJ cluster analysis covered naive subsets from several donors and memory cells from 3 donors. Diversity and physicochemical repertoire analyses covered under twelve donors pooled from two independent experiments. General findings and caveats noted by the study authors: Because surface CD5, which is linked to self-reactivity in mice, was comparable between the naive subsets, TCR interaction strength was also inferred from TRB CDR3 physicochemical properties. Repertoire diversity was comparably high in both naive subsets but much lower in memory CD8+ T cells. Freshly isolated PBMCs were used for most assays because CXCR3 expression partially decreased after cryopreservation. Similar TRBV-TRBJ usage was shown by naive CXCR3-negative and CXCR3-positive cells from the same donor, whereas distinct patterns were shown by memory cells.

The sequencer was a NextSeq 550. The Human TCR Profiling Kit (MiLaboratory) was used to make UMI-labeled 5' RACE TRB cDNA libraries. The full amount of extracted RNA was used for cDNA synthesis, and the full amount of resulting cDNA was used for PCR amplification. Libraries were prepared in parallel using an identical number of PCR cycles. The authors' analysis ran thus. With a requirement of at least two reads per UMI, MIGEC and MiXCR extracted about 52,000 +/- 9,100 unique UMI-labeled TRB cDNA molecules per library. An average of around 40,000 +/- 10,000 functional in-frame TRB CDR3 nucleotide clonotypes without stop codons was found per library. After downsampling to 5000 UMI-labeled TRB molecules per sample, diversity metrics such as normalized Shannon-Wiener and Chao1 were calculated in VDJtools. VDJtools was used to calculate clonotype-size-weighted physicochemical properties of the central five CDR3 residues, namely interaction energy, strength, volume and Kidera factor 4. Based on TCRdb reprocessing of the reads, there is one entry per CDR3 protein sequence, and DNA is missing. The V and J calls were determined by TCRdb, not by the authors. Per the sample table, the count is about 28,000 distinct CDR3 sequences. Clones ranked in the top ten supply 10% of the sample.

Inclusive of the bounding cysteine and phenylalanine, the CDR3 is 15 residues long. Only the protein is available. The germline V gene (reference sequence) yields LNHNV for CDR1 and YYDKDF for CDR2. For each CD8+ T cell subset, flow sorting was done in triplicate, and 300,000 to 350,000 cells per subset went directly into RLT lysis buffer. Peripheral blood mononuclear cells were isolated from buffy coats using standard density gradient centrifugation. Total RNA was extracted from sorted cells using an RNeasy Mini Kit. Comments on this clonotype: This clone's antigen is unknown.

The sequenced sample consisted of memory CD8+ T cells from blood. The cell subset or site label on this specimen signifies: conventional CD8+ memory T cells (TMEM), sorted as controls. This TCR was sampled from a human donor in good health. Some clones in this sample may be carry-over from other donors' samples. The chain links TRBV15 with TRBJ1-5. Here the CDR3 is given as CATSRERFSNQPQHF.